Listed below are T cell receptor beta chains from one sample, sequenced in a study of T cell changes during pregnancy in multiple sclerosis. Repertoires were generated with immunoSEQ multiplex PCR, while TCRdb's copy carries only in-frame clones and drops some. Among 55,000 to 70,000 clones listed, roughly 93% were seen once. Material: peripheral blood, obtained after pregnancy. The receptors were sampled from a female donor with multiple sclerosis, enrolled in a pregnancy study. The CDR3 runs from the conserved cysteine through the conserved F or W. A D gene is named only where the DNA matches it firmly. Only some rows state a clone size, as once, few, many or a class for expanded clones.

size	length	D	V	J	DNA	CDR3
-	14	-	TRBV28	TRBJ1-1	TGTGCCAGCAGTTTGGGAGGGACGTCTACTGAAGCTTTCTTT	CASSLGGTSTEAFF
-	17	-	TRBV7-9	TRBJ2-7	TGTGCCAGCAGCTCCCAAAGGACATCCGGAGGGAGGTTCGAGCAGTACTTC	CASSSQRTSGGRFEQYF
-	17	TRBD2	TRBV5-1	TRBJ2-7	TGCGCCAGCAGCTTAGGAGTTGGGGGCGGGAGGGCCTACGAGCAGTACTTC	CASSLGVGGGRAYEQYF
-	14	-	TRBV28	TRBJ2-1	TGTGCCAGCAGTTCCCCGGGTGACCGCAATGAGCAGTTCTTC	CASSSPGDRNEQFF
once	17	-	TRBV19	TRBJ2-1	TGTGCCAGTAGTTCCAAACTTGCCGGGAGTAGGTACAATGAGCAGTTCTTC	CASSSKLAGSRYNEQFF
-	14	-	TRBV7-6	TRBJ2-2	TGTGCCAGCAGCCCCTTGCCGAGCGCCGGGGAGCTGTTTTTT	CASSPLPSAGELFF
-	13	-	TRBV6-6	TRBJ1-1	TGTGCCAGCAGTTACCGGGGGGAGACTGAAGCTTTCTTT	CASSYRGETEAFF
-	14	-	TRBV19	TRBJ1-3	TGTGCCAGTAGTCTCGGGATCTCTGGAAACACCATATATTTT	CASSLGISGNTIYF
-	16	TRBD2	TRBV30	TRBJ2-7	TGTGCCTGGAGTGGCGGGACTAGCGGGAGGGTTGGCGAGCAGTACTTC	CAWSGGTSGRVGEQYF
-	14	-	TRBV2	TRBJ2-7	TGTGCCAGCAGTGAAGGGTTGGGCGTATACGAGCAGTACTTC	CASSEGLGVYEQYF
medium-sized	15	TRBD2	TRBV6-5	TRBJ2-1	TGTGCCAGCAGTCCCTCAGCGGGATCCTACAATGAGCAGTTCTTC	CASSPSAGSYNEQFF
once	13	TRBD2	TRBV10-3	TRBJ2-7	TGTGCCATCAGTGATAAGCGGGATCTCGAGCAGTACTTC	CAISDKRDLEQYF
-	13	TRBD1	TRBV2	TRBJ2-7	TGTGCCAGAGAGAGACAGGGAACCTACGAGCAGTACTTC	CARERQGTYEQYF
-	15	-	TRBV7-8	TRBJ2-2	TGTGCCAGCAGCCCAGCTGGGGCCTCCACCGGGGAGCTGTTTTTT	CASSPAGASTGELFF
once	12	-	TRBV5-6	TRBJ2-2	TGTGCCAGCAGCTTGTTAACCGGGGAGCTGTTTTTT	CASSLLTGELFF
-	8	-	TRBV20-1	TRBJ2-1	TGCAGTGCTAGTTCCCTGTTCTTC	CSASSLFF
-	13	TRBD2	TRBV29-1	TRBJ2-3	TGCAGCGCACGAAGGGGGGCTAGCGGGAGTGTGTATTTT	CSARRGASGSVYF
-	15	TRBD1	TRBV27	TRBJ2-4	TGTGCCAGCAGTTTTACAGGGGTAGCCAAAAACATTCAGTACTTC	CASSFTGVAKNIQYF
-	14	-	TRBV5-1	TRBJ1-1	TGCGCCAGCAGCGCAGGGTTTTCGAACACTGAAGCTTTCTTT	CASSAGFSNTEAFF
-	15	-	TRBV5-5	TRBJ2-7	TGTGCCAGCAGCCCGGGGGCGGGAGCCGCCCACGAGCAGTACTTC	CASSPGAGAAHEQYF
few	15	-	TRBV7-2	TRBJ1-4	TGTGCCAGCAGCTTAGCGCAGACAACTAATGAAAAACTGTTTTTT	CASSLAQTTNEKLFF
-	15	TRBD1	TRBV5-1	TRBJ2-5	TGCGCCAGCGGACCGCCCACAGGGGCCCCAGAGACCCAGTACTTC	CASGPPTGAPETQYF
few	12	-	TRBV7-9	TRBJ1-1	TGTGCCAGCACCCTATTGAACACTGAAGCTTTCTTT	CASTLLNTEAFF